A selection of T cell receptor beta chains follows, all from one sample in a study of blood T cells in healthy people across ages. Each CDR3 protein gets one entry after TCRdb re-called the 5' RACE reads with MiXCR. The sample includes about 1 million distinct CDR3 sequences, over 35% of them seen just once. The specimen was blood. These receptors were obtained from a woman aged 60 to 75 in good health. The CDR3 runs from the conserved cysteine through the conserved F or W. D genes are given only for firm matches. A clone size is listed for some rows: how often the clone was seen (once, few, many), or a class if it is expanded.

v_gene	j_gene	abundance	d_gene	CDR3nt	CDR3aa
TRBV6-5	TRBJ2-5	-	TRBD1	TGTGCCAGCAGTTACTCATCCCCGGGACAGGGGATGGAGACCCAGTACTTC	CASSYSSPGQGMETQYF
TRBV11-2	TRBJ2-3	few	-	TGTGCCAGCAGCTTAGATCGTCCGCTAGCAGTGGCAGATACGCAGTATTTT	CASSLDRPLAVADTQYF
TRBV24-1	TRBJ2-1	few	TRBD1	TGTGCCACCAGTGACCCGGACAGGGACAATGAGCAGTTCTTC	CATSDPDRDNEQFF
TRBV6-1	TRBJ2-1	-	-	TGTGCCAGCAGGGGAGTGGTTGACAATGAGCAGTTCTTC	CASRGVVDNEQFF
TRBV20-1	TRBJ1-4	-	-	TGCAGTGCTTACGGGGCAACTAATGAAAAACTGTTTTTT	CSAYGATNEKLFF
TRBV3-1	TRBJ2-3	-	-	TGTGCCAGCAGCCAGGCAGTGGACGTCACAGATACGCAGTATTTT	CASSQAVDVTDTQYF
TRBV20-1	TRBJ2-3	-	TRBD2	TGCAGTGCTAGAGATCATAGGACTAGCGGGTCCACAGATACGCAGTATTTT	CSARDHRTSGSTDTQYF
TRBV5-1	TRBJ2-7	-	-	TGCGCCAGCAGCTTGATTCCCTCTCGGACCTACGAGCAGTACTTC	CASSLIPSRTYEQYF
TRBV7-3	TRBJ2-7	-	TRBD2	TGTGCCAGCAGCTTAAGGTCGGGACTAGCGAACAATGAGCAGTACTTC	CASSLRSGLANNEQYF
TRBV5-5	TRBJ2-6	few	TRBD1	TGTGCCAGCAGCCCGGGACAGGGGAATGGGGCCAACGTCCTGACTTTC	CASSPGQGNGANVLTF
TRBV6-7	TRBJ2-7	few	-	TGTGCCAGGACGTGGGACCTCCCTGCCCTCTCCTACGAGCAGTACTTC	CARTWDLPALSYEQYF
TRBV15	TRBJ1-4	few	-	TGTGCCACCAGCAGCGAAGGGACTAATGAAAAACTGTTTTTT	CATSSEGTNEKLFF
TRBV4-1	TRBJ2-5	few	-	TGCGCCAGCAGCCAACACGGGACTCCTGGGGAGACCCAGTACTTC	CASSQHGTPGETQYF
TRBV4-2	TRBJ2-5	few	TRBD2	TGTGCCAGCAGCCAAGATGTCGGGACTAGCGGGAGGGGTGAGACCCAGTACTTC	CASSQDVGTSGRGETQYF
TRBV20-1	TRBJ1-2	-	-	TGCAGTGCTAGAGGGGGTTATGGGCGCGGCTACACCTTC	CSARGGYGRGYTF
TRBV20-1	TRBJ2-3	many	TRBD2	TGCAGTGCTAGCGGTACTAGCGGGAGGGCCCAGGATACGCAGTATTTT	CSASGTSGRAQDTQYF
TRBV4-1	TRBJ2-7	-	TRBD1	TGCGCCAGCAGCCAGACCCACGGGACAGGGGTTAATCCCTCCGCCTACGAGCAGTACTTC	CASSQTHGTGVNPSAYEQYF
TRBV27	TRBJ2-7	-	TRBD2	TGTGCCAGCAGTTTATCTAGCGGGGAGAGGTCCTACGAGCAGTACTTC	CASSLSSGERSYEQYF
TRBV9	TRBJ2-3	-	TRBD2	TGTGCCAGCAGCGTCCAGGCGGGAGGAAGTACAGATACGCAGTATTTT	CASSVQAGGSTDTQYF
TRBV6-2/TRBV6-3	TRBJ1-1	-	TRBD1	TGTGCCAGCAGTTACTCGGGGACAGATGAAGCTTTCTTT	CASSYSGTDEAFF
TRBV14	TRBJ2-1	-	-	TGTGCCAGCAGTCTCGCCGGGGGGCGTAGCTACAATGAGCAGTTCTTC	CASSLAGGRSYNEQFF
TRBV5-1	TRBJ1-1	-	-	TGCGCCAGCAGGCCCGACAGTATGAACACTGAAGCTTTCTTT	CASRPDSMNTEAFF
TRBV14	TRBJ2-7	once	TRBD2	TGTGCCGGCAGCGGGCGACTAGCGGCGTTCTACGAGCAGTACTTC	CAGSGRLAAFYEQYF
TRBV7-2	TRBJ2-1	-	-	TGTGCCAGCAGCTCCTCCAGGGTCGGGCAGTTCTTC	CASSSSRVGQFF
TRBV3-1	TRBJ2-5	-	-	TGTGCCAGCATCGACTACCAAGAGACCCAGTACTTC	CASIDYQETQYF
TRBV4-2	TRBJ1-1	-	-	TGTGCCAGCCTGGGGGGGAACACTGAAGCTTTCTTT	CASLGGNTEAFF
TRBV9	TRBJ2-1	-	-	TGTGCCAGCAGCGTAGTAGCTATTGGAGGTGAGCAGTTCTTC	CASSVVAIGGEQFF
TRBV11-1	TRBJ2-1	-	TRBD2	TGTGCCAGCAGCTTTACTAGCGGGAGCCCCTCGGGAAATGAGCAGTTCTTC	CASSFTSGSPSGNEQFF
TRBV20-1	TRBJ2-3	-	TRBD1	TGCAGTGCTAGAACTCGAAGGGGACAGGGGACAGATACGCAGTATTTT	CSARTRRGQGTDTQYF
TRBV14	TRBJ2-5	-	-	TGTGCCAGCAGCCAAGCTTCGGGTCTGGGAGAGACCCAGTACTTC	CASSQASGLGETQYF
TRBV5-1	TRBJ2-3	-	-	TGCGCCGGCGGTAGGGGCGAGAGCACAGATACGCAGTATTTT	CAGGRGESTDTQYF
TRBV7-8	TRBJ1-1	few	-	TGTGCCAGCAGCTCTCTGAGCTCTCGGATCACTGAAGCTTTCTTT	CASSSLSSRITEAFF
TRBV20-1	TRBJ2-5	-	TRBD2	TGCAGTGGCAATAGCGGGAGTGAGACCCAGTACTTC	CSGNSGSETQYF
TRBV9	TRBJ2-2	-	-	TGTGCCAGCAGCGCCCCCTTGGGGACCACAGGCACCGGGGAACTGTTTTTT	CASSAPLGTTGTGELFF
TRBV2	TRBJ2-1	-	-	TGTGCCAGCAGGCCAATTAATGAGCAGTTCTTC	CASRPINEQFF
TRBV27	TRBJ2-2	few	-	TGTGCCAGCAGTTTCCTCAGTCCGGGAGGCAGGGGCACCGGGGAGCTGTTTTTT	CASSFLSPGGRGTGELFF
TRBV27	TRBJ2-7	few	TRBD2	TGTGCCAGCAGTCCGTGGGGACTAGGCTACGAGCAGTACTTC	CASSPWGLGYEQYF
TRBV29-1	TRBJ2-7	few	TRBD2	TGCAGCGTTGTGGGGGGGGAACAGTTCTACGAGCAGTACTTC	CSVVGGEQFYEQYF
TRBV4-1	TRBJ2-5	-	-	TGCGCCAGCAGCCAAGGGATGGAAGAGACCCAGTACTTC	CASSQGMEETQYF
TRBV20-1	TRBJ2-7	-	TRBD1	TGCAGTGCTAGCACAGGGGGCGGGCAGTACTTC	CSASTGGGQYF
TRBV4-1	TRBJ2-5	-	-	TGCGCCAGCAGCAAAGCCTCAGGGGAAGAGACCCAGTACTTC	CASSKASGEETQYF
TRBV20-1	TRBJ2-3	few	-	TGCAGTGCTGCCCCCGAAGGGCGCCCAGATACGCAGTATTTT	CSAAPEGRPDTQYF
TRBV10-3	TRBJ2-7	-	TRBD2	TGTGCCACATTAGAGGGCAGTGGGACTAGCTCCTACGAGCAGTACTTC	CATLEGSGTSSYEQYF
TRBV11-2	TRBJ2-7	-	TRBD2	TGTGCCAGCAGCTTAGTCGGAGTAGCGGGAAGTTCCTACGAGCAGTACTTC	CASSLVGVAGSSYEQYF
TRBV20-1	TRBJ2-3	-	-	TGCAGTGCTAGAGATTTCGGCAGGTTGGCTGGGGATACGCAGTATTTT	CSARDFGRLAGDTQYF
TRBV6-1	TRBJ1-4	-	-	TGTGCCAGCAGTGAAGGGAGGACAAGTGAAAAACTGTTTTTT	CASSEGRTSEKLFF
TRBV16	TRBJ1-5	-	-	TGTGCCAGCAGCCAATCCAGGCCCCAGCATTTT	CASSQSRPQHF
TRBV11-3	TRBJ2-5	-	-	TGTGCCAGCAGCCGAACGGCGAAAGAGACCCAGTACTTC	CASSRTAKETQYF
TRBV4-1	TRBJ2-1	-	-	TGCGCCAGCAGCCAAGGAGGGCCGACCGACAATGAGCAGTTCTTC	CASSQGGPTDNEQFF
TRBV15	TRBJ2-7	-	-	TGTGCCACCAGCGGAATGAGACAGCCCTACGAGCAGTACTTC	CATSGMRQPYEQYF
TRBV6-5	TRBJ2-7	-	-	TGTGCCAGTAGGCTAGGGCCCTACGAGCAGTACTTC	CASRLGPYEQYF
TRBV20-1	TRBJ1-1	few	-	TGCAGTGCACCAGATCAGGGGCAAGTCACTGAAGCTTTCTTT	CSAPDQGQVTEAFF
TRBV10-3	TRBJ2-7	many	-	TGTGCCATCAGTCCCGACGGGTCCTACGAGCAGTACTTC	CAISPDGSYEQYF
TRBV6-5	TRBJ2-7	few	-	TGTGCCAGCACCTCTTCCATAAACGACGAGCAGTACTTC	CASTSSINDEQYF
TRBV5-1	TRBJ2-2	-	TRBD1	TGCGCCAGCAGCTTGGCTCGGCGTCAGGGGGCAACCGGGGAGCTGTTTTTT	CASSLARRQGATGELFF
TRBV29-1	TRBJ2-2	once	TRBD1	TGCAGCGTTGAAGATCCCCGGACAGGGAACACCGGGGAGCTGTTTTTT	CSVEDPRTGNTGELFF
TRBV27	TRBJ2-7	-	-	TGTGCCAGCAGTTCCCGGGACAGGGCAAAAGCGGGAGCCTACGAGCAGTACTTC	CASSSRDRAKAGAYEQYF
TRBV20-1	TRBJ2-3	-	-	TGCAGTGCTAGAGATACGGGGACTAGCACAGATACGCAGTATTTT	CSARDTGTSTDTQYF
TRBV15	TRBJ2-3	-	-	TGTGCCACCAGCAGAGATCGGGGGTTAGATACGCAGTATTTT	CATSRDRGLDTQYF
TRBV6-1	TRBJ1-5	-	-	TGTGCCAGCAGTGTAGCATCTGGCAATCAGCCCCAGCATTTT	CASSVASGNQPQHF